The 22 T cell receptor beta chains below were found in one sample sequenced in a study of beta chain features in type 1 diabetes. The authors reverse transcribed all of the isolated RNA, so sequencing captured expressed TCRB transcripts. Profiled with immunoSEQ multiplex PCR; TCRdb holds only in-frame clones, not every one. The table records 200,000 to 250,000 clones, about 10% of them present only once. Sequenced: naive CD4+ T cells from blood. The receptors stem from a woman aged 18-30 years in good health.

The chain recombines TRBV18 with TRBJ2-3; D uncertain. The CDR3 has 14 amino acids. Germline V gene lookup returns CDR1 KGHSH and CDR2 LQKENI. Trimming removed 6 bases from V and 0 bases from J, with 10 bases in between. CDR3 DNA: TGTGCCAGCTCGGTACTAAATAGCACAGATACGCAGTATTTT. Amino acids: CASSVLNSTDTQYF.

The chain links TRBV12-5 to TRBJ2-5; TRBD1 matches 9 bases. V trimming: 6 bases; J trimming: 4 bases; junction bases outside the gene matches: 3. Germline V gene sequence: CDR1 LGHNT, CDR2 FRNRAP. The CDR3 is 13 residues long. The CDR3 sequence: CASGPGQGETQYF. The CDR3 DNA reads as TGTGCTAGTGGACCGGGACAGGGAGAGACCCAGTACTTC.

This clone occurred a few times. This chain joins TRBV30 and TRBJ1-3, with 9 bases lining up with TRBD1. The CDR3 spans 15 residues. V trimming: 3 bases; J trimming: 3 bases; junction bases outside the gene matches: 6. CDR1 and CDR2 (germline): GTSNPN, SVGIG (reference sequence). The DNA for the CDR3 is TGTGCCTGGAGCCGAGGGACAGGGAATGGAAACACCATATATTTT. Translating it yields CAWSRGTGNGNTIYF.

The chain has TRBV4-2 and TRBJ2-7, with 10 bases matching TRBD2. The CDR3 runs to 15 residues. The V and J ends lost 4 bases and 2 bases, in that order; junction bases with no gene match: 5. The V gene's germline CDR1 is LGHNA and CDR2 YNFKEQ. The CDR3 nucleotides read TGTGCCAGCAGCCTCAGCGGGAGGGGCGCCTACGAGCAGTACTTC. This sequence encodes CASSLSGRGAYEQYF.

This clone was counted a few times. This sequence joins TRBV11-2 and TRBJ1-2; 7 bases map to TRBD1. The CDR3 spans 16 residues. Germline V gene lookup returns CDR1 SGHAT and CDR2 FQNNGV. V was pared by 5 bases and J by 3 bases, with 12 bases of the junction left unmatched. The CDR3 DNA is TGTGCCAGCAGCCCGCTCCGATCCGGGACAGACTATGGCTACACCTTC. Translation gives CASSPLRSGTDYGYTF.

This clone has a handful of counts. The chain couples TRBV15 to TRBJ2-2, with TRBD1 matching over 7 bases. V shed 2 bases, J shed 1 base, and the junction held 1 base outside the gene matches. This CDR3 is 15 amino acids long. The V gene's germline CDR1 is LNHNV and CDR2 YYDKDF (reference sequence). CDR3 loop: CATSRWTGNTGELFF. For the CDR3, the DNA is TGTGCCACCAGCAGATGGACAGGGAACACCGGGGAGCTGTTTTTT.

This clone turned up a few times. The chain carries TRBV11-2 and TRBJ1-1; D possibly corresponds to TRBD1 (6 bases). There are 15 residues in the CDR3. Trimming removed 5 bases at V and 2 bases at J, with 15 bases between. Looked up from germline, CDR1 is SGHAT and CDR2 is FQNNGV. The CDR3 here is CASSPSGRGNTEAFF. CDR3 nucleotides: TGTGCCAGCAGCCCAAGCGGCAGGGGAAACACTGAAGCTTTCTTT.

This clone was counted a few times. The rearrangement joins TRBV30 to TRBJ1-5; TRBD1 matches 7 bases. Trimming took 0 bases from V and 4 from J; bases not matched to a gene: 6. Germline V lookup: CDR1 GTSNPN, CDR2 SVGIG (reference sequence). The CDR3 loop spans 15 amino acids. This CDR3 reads CAWSVFGTANQPQHF. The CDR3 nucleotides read TGTGCCTGGAGTGTTTTCGGGACAGCTAATCAGCCCCAGCATTTT.

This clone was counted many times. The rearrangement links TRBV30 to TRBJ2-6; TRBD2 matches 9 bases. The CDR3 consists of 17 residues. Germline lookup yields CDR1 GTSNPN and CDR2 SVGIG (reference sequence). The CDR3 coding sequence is TGTGCTGCCGGTTCACTAGCGGGCGTCTCTGGGGCCAACGTCCTGACTTTC. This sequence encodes CAAGSLAGVSGANVLTF. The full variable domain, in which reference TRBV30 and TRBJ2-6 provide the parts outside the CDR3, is SQTIHQWPATLVQPVGSPLSLECTVEGTSNPNLYWYRQAAGRGLQLLFYSVGIGQISSEVPQNLSASRPQDRQFILSSKKLLLSDSGFYLCAAGSLAGVSGANVLTFGAGSRLTVL.

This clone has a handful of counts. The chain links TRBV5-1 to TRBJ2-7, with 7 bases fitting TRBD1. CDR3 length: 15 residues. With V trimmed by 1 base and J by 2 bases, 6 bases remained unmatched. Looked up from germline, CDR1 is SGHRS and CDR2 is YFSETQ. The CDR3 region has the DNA TGCGCCAGCAGCTTGCAACAGGGGTTCACCTACGAGCAGTACTTC. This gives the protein CASSLQQGFTYEQYF.

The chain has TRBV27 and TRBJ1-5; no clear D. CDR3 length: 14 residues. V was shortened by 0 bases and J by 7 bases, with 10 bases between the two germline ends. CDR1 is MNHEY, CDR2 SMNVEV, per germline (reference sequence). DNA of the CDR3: TGTGCCAGCAGTTTATCTCCAATCGGGCAGCCCCAGCATTTT. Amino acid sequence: CASSLSPIGQPQHF.

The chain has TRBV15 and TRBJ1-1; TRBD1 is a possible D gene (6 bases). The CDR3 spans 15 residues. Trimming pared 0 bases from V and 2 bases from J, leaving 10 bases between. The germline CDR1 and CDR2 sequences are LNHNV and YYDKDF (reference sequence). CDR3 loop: CATSRDAGANTEAFF. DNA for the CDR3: TGTGCCACCAGCAGAGATGCGGGGGCTAACACTGAAGCTTTCTTT.

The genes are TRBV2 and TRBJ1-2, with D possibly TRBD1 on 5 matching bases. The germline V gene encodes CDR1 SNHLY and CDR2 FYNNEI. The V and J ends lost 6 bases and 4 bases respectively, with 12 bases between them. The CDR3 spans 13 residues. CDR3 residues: CASRAQETYGYTF. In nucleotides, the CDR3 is TGTGCCAGCAGGGCACAGGAGACCTATGGCTACACCTTC.

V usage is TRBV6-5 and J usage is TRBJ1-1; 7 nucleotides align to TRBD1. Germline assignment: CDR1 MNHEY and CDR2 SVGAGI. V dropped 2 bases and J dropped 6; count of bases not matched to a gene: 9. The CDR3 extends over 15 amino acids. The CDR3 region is CASSYRRDSTSEAFF. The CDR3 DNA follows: TGTGCCAGCAGTTACCGACGGGACAGCACCTCTGAAGCTTTCTTT.

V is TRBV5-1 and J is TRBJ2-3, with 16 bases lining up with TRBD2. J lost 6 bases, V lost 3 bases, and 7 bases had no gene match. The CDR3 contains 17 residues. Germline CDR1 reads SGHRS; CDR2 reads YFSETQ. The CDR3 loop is CASSSGTSGRALDTQYF. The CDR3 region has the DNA TGCGCCAGCAGCTCCGGGACTAGCGGGAGGGCCTTGGATACGCAGTATTTT.

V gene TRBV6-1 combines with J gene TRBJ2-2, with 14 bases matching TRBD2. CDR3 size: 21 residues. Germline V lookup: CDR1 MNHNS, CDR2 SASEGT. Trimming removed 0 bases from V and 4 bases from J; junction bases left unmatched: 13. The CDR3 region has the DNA TGTGCCAGCAGTGAAGCAAAACCGGGACTAGCGGGAGAATCGGGCACCGGGGAGCTGTTTTTT. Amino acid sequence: CASSEAKPGLAGESGTGELFF.

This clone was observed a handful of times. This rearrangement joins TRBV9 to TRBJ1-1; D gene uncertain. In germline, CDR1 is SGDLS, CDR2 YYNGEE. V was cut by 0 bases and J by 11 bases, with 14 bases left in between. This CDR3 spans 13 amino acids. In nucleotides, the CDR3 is TGTGCCAGCAGCGTAGGCCCGGGTTCACTTGCTTTCTTT. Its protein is CASSVGPGSLAFF.

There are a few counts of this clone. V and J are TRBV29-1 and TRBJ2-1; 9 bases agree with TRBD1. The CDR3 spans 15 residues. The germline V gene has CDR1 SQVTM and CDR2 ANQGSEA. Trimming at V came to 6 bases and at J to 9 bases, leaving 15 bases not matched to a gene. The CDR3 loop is CSVANRDRASIEQFF. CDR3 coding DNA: TGCAGCGTCGCAAACCGGGACAGGGCCTCAATTGAGCAGTTCTTC.

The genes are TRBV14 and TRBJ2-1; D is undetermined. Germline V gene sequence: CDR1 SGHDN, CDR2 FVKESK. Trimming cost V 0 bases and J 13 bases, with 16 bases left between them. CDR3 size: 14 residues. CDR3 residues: CASSQDGIWSPQFF. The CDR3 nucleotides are TGTGCCAGCAGCCAAGATGGCATATGGTCCCCACAGTTCTTC.

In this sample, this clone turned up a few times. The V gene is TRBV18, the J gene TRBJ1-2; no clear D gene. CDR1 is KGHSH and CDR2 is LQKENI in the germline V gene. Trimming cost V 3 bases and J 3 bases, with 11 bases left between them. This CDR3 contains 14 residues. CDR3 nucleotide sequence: TGTGCCAGCTCACCTGGCGGAACCCACTATGGCTACACCTTC. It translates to CASSPGGTHYGYTF.

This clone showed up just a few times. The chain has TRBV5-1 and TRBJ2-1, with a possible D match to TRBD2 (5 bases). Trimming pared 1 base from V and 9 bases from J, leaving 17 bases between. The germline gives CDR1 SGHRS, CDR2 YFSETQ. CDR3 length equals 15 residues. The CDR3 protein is CASSLFGIPEGEQFF. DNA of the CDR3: TGCGCCAGCAGCTTGTTCGGGATCCCGGAAGGTGAGCAGTTCTTC. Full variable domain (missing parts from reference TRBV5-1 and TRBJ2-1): KAGVTQTPRYLIKTRGQQVTLSCSPISGHRSVSWYQQTPGQGLQFLFEYFSETQRNKGNFPGRFSGRQFSNSRSEMNVSTLELGDSALYLCASSLFGIPEGEQFFGPGTRLTVL.

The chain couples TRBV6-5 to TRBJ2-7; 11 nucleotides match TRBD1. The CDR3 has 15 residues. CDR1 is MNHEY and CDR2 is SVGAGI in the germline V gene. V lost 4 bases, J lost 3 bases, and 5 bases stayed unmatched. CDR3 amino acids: CASSFSGTGGYEQYF. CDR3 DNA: TGTGCCAGCAGTTTCTCCGGGACAGGGGGCTACGAGCAGTACTTC.